A single TCR beta chain is shown here with its context. Total RNA was extracted at no less than 6 micrograms per sample. A sample-barcoded 5' primer and a J-beta primer mix were used in a second PCR of about 7 to 12 cycles. TCRdb recomputed calls from the 5' RACE reads with MiXCR, one row per CDR3 protein. The sample has about 2 million distinct CDR3 sequences, 49% seen once. Germline values: CDR1 MNHEY, CDR2 SVGEGT. The CDR3 runs 13 residues. The V gene lost 6 bases and the J gene lost 3 bases, with 11 bases spanning the gap. The source of the sample is a study of blood T cells in healthy people across ages. For the study at large: For every two T cells, template switching captured about one barcoded beta molecule.

This sequence joins TRBV6-2 or TRBV6-3 and TRBJ1-2; no clear D gene. This clonotype was obtained from a woman between 40 and 50 years old in good health. The sample consisted of blood. As DNA, the CDR3 is TGTGCCAGCAGGCCAGGACGGGACTATGGCTACACCTTC. Translating it yields CASRPGRDYGYTF.